The 24 T cell receptor beta chains given below trace back to one sample, sequenced in a study of shared clonotypes between healthy human individuals. Produced via immunoSEQ multiplex PCR; TCRdb's table is partial and in-frame only. The data hold approximately 2.5 million clones, with around nine tenths observed a single time. The specimen was naive CD4+ T cells sorted from blood. Sample subset: CD45RA+ positively selected. The receptors come from a man between 18 and 35 years old in good health.

The V and J genes are TRBV25-1 and TRBJ1-6; no definite D call. Germline assignment: CDR1 MGHDK and CDR2 SYGVNS. This CDR3 is built from 13 residues. Trimming took 10 bases from V and 4 from J, leaving 11 bases between them. The CDR3 DNA reads TGTGCCACCGCGTCCTTGTATAATTCACCCCTCCACTTT. Translation gives CATASLYNSPLHF.

The rearrangement joins TRBV28 to TRBJ2-5; no firm D call. Germline CDR1 is MDHEN and CDR2 is SYDVKM. CDR3 length: 14 amino acids. Deletions cut 7 bases from V and 1 base from J, with 13 bases between. The CDR3 nucleotides are TGTGCCAGCAACTCTATCCCCCTCCAAGAGACCCAGTACTTC. Translating gives CASNSIPLQETQYF.

The chain employs TRBV5-4 and TRBJ2-7; TRBD1 aligns across 7 bases. This CDR3 has 13 residues. Germline V gene lookup returns CDR1 SGHNT and CDR2 YYREEE (reference sequence). The V gene end was trimmed by 0 bases and the J gene end by 5 bases; junction bases not matched to a gene: 2. CDR3 coding DNA: TGTGCCAGCAGCTTGGCGCAGGGGGACGAGCAGTACTTC. This gives the protein CASSLAQGDEQYF.

The table lists this clone with a few counts. The chain joins TRBV6-1 to TRBJ1-1; 7 bases fit TRBD1. This CDR3 region has 15 residues. V was pared by 0 bases and J by 8 bases, with 9 bases of the junction left unmatched. Per the germline V gene, CDR1 is MNHNS and CDR2 is SASEGT. The CDR3 region has the DNA TGTGCCAGCAGTGAAGCCGGGACAGCGGGACGAGAAGCTTTCTTT. It encodes CASSEAGTAGREAFF.

This sequence joins TRBV7-9 and TRBJ2-7; D gene uncertain. The CDR3 extends over 11 amino acids. Trimming removed 4 bases at V and 5 bases at J, with 6 bases between. Germline CDR1 SEHNR, CDR2 FQNEAQ (reference sequence). In DNA, the CDR3 is TGTGCCAGCAGCTGGCTTAACGAGCAGTACTTC. It yields the protein CASSWLNEQYF. Full variable domain (outside the CDR3, taken from reference TRBV7-9 and TRBJ2-7): DTGVSQNPRHKITKRGQNVTFRCDPISEHNRLYWYRQTLGQGPEFLTYFQNEAQLEKSRLLSDRFSAERPKGSFSTLEIQRTEQGDSAMYLCASSWLNEQYFGPGTRLTVT.

The V and J genes are TRBV5-4 and TRBJ2-2; the D gene is possibly TRBD1 (6 bases). Trimming pared 0 bases from V and 6 bases from J, leaving 15 bases between. CDR1 is SGHNT, CDR2 YYREEE, per germline (reference sequence). The CDR3 runs 16 residues. As DNA, the CDR3 is TGTGCCAGCAGCTTGGAAACCCCAGGGGCGGCCGGGGAGCTGTTTTTT. It codes for CASSLETPGAAGELFF.

A remark on this clone: Additional DNA sequences in this sample encode the identical CDR3. In DNA, the CDR3 is TGTGCCAGCTCACCCCGGGCAGGCACAGATACGCAGTATTTT. Translating it yields CASSPRAGTDTQYF. This sequence joins TRBV18 and TRBJ2-3; D unresolved. The CDR3 is 14 amino acids. V was clipped by 3 bases and J by 1 base, with 8 bases between them. Per the germline V gene, CDR1 is KGHSH and CDR2 is LQKENI.

The chain couples TRBV2 to TRBJ1-1, with TRBD1 matching 9 bases. The V gene end was trimmed by 7 bases and the J gene end by 4 bases; junction bases not matched to a gene: 10. CDR1 is SNHLY, CDR2 FYNNEI, per germline. The CDR3 runs to 15 residues. In DNA form, the CDR3 reads TGTGCCAGCACTCCTAGTTGGACAGGGGCCACTGAAGCTTTCTTT. It specifies CASTPSWTGATEAFF.

The rearrangement links TRBV28 to TRBJ2-1; TRBD1 is a possible D gene (6 bases). V was cut by 3 bases and J by 0 bases, with 9 bases left in between. This CDR3 region has 15 residues. Per the germline V gene, CDR1 is MDHEN and CDR2 is SYDVKM. CDR3 loop: CASSFTGSSYNEQFF. CDR3 nucleotide sequence: TGTGCCAGCAGTTTCACAGGGAGCTCCTACAATGAGCAGTTCTTC.

The chain links TRBV7-3 to TRBJ2-7; 12 bases are shared with TRBD1. The CDR3 loop spans 16 amino acids. The ends lost 1 base at V and 4 bases at J; junction bases unmatched: 5. From germline, CDR1 is SGHTA and CDR2 FQGTGA. CDR3 in amino acids: CASSLMSGQGAYEQYF. The CDR3 DNA sequence: TGTGCCAGCAGCTTAATGTCGGGACAGGGGGCTTACGAGCAGTACTTC.

The chain joins TRBV5-5 to TRBJ1-5; D not resolved. Germline lookup yields CDR1 SGHKS and CDR2 YYEKEE (reference sequence). CDR3 length: 14 amino acids. The V end was cut by 2 bases, the J end by 6 bases, with 12 bases between. CDR3 amino acids: CASSLVDWSQPQHF. As DNA, the CDR3 is TGTGCCAGCAGCTTAGTAGACTGGAGTCAGCCCCAGCATTTT.

In this sample, this clone turned up once. The CDR3 DNA reads TGTGCCAGCAGCTCAAGTACAGGACCAGCTAACTATGGCTACACCTTC. Its protein is CASSSSTGPANYGYTF. This chain links TRBV9 with TRBJ1-2, with D possibly being TRBD1 (5 bases). This CDR3 spans 16 amino acids. Germline CDR1 SGDLS, CDR2 YYNGEE. The germline V and J ends were trimmed by 4 bases and 0 bases, with 16 bases remaining between them.

The chain carries TRBV7-2 and TRBJ1-1; TRBD1 matches 9 bases. CDR3 size: 15 residues. V shed 3 bases and J 4 bases; nucleotides not matched to a gene: 6. CDR1 SGHTA and CDR2 FQGNSA come from the germline V gene. The CDR3 bases are TGTGCCAGCAGCTTTGACAGGGGGATAGCCACTGAAGCTTTCTTT. It encodes CASSFDRGIATEAFF.

V usage is TRBV7-6 and J usage is TRBJ2-3; 10 nucleotides align to TRBD2. V lost 0 bases and J lost 4; bases outside the gene matches: 4. This CDR3 spans 16 amino acids. Germline-derived CDR1 and CDR2 are SGHVS and FNYEAQ. CDR3 DNA: TGTGCCAGCAGCTTAGCGCGAGCGGGGGGGGCAGATACGCAGTATTTT. The encoded protein is CASSLARAGGADTQYF.

The rearrangement uses TRBV6-6 and TRBJ2-1; D not resolved. V lost 2 bases to trimming and J lost 6 bases, with 5 bases between them. The germline CDR1 and CDR2 sequences are MNHNY and SVGAGI (reference sequence). The CDR3 loop spans 12 amino acids. CDR3 sequence (DNA): TGTGCCAGCAGTTACCCCTCCAATGAGCAGTTCTTC. It yields the protein CASSYPSNEQFF.

The rearrangement uses TRBV19 and TRBJ1-5; D is undetermined. This CDR3 has 13 residues. The V and J ends lost 9 bases and 7 bases respectively, with 16 bases between them. Germline V lookup: CDR1 LNHDA, CDR2 SQIVND (reference sequence). The CDR3 protein is CASRKEGDQPQHF. Written as DNA, the CDR3 is TGTGCCAGCCGGAAGGAGGGTGACCAGCCCCAGCATTTT.

V usage is TRBV28 and J usage is TRBJ1-2; D remains unclear. Trimming left V 10 bases short and J 3 bases short, with 9 bases between. This CDR3 has 11 residues. Looked up from germline, CDR1 is MDHEN and CDR2 is SYDVKM. CDR3 DNA sequence: TGTGCCATGCAGACCGACTATGGCTACACCTTC. Protein sequence: CAMQTDYGYTF.

The chain recombines TRBV6-5 with TRBJ1-2, with no clear D. The CDR3 loop spans 14 amino acids. Germline V gene sequence: CDR1 MNHEY, CDR2 SVGAGI. V was pared by 4 bases and J by 8 bases, with 17 bases between. In DNA, the CDR3 is TGTGCCAGCAGTTCCCCGCGGTGGAGGTACGGCTACACCTTC. Encoded protein: CASSSPRWRYGYTF.

The chain combines TRBV9 with TRBJ2-3, with D maybe TRBD2 (6 bases). Germline V gene sequence: CDR1 SGDLS, CDR2 YYNGEE. The CDR3 length is 15 residues. The V and J ends lost 1 base and 6 bases respectively, with 15 bases between them. CDR3 region: CASSVTGERADTQYF. The CDR3, as DNA: TGTGCCAGCAGCGTAACGGGGGAGCGGGCGGATACGCAGTATTTT.

CDR3 bases: TGTGCCAGCAGCTTTTCCCCCAGCACAGATACGCAGTATTTT. This encodes CASSFSPSTDTQYF. The chain joins TRBV5-4 to TRBJ2-3; D gene uncertain. Per the germline V gene, CDR1 is SGHNT and CDR2 is YYREEE (reference sequence). V shed 2 bases and J shed 0 bases, with 7 bases lying between them. CDR3 length equals 14 residues. Drawing the rest from reference TRBV5-4 and TRBJ2-3, the complete variable domain is ETGVTQSPTHLIKTRGQQVTLRCSSQSGHNTVSWYQQALGQGPQFIFQYYREEENGRGNFPPRFSGLQFPNYSSELNVNALELDDSALYLCASSFSPSTDTQYFGPGTRLTVL.

The V gene is TRBV30, the J gene TRBJ1-1; a possible D gene is TRBD1 (5 bases). Germline CDR1 GTSNPN, CDR2 SVGIG (reference sequence). V lost 2 bases and J lost 3, with 16 bases in between. This CDR3 region has 15 residues. The DNA of the CDR3 is TGTGCCTGGAGTCACGGGGGATTTGGGGACACTGAAGCTTTCTTT. Amino acids: CAWSHGGFGDTEAFF.

The rearrangement links TRBV7-2 to TRBJ1-2; D perhaps matches TRBD1 (6 bases). CDR3 length: 15 amino acids. Germline values: CDR1 SGHTA, CDR2 FQGNSA. V was clipped by 1 base and J by 4 bases, with 13 bases between them. The CDR3 loop is CASSLEQGGAYGYTF. In nucleotides, the CDR3 is TGTGCCAGCAGCTTAGAACAGGGAGGTGCCTATGGCTACACCTTC.

The V call is TRBV30, the J call TRBJ2-2; possibly TRBD1 or TRBD2 for D (5 bases each). CDR1 GTSNPN and CDR2 SVGIG come from the germline V gene (reference sequence). The CDR3 is 11 residues long. The ends were cut back, 8 bases at V and 5 bases at J, with 9 bases in the middle. CDR3: CARGTTGELFF. In DNA form, the CDR3 reads TGTGCCCGGGGCACGACCGGGGAGCTGTTTTTT.

The chain employs TRBV6-1 and TRBJ2-7, with D perhaps TRBD1 or TRBD2 (5 bases each). From germline, CDR1 is MNHNS and CDR2 SASEGT. V lost 5 bases and J 6 bases, leaving 14 bases between the germline ends. CDR3 length: 13 residues. CDR3 in amino acids: CASSTGTPVEQYF. CDR3 nucleotide sequence: TGTGCCAGCAGTACCGGGACGCCGGTCGAGCAGTACTTC.